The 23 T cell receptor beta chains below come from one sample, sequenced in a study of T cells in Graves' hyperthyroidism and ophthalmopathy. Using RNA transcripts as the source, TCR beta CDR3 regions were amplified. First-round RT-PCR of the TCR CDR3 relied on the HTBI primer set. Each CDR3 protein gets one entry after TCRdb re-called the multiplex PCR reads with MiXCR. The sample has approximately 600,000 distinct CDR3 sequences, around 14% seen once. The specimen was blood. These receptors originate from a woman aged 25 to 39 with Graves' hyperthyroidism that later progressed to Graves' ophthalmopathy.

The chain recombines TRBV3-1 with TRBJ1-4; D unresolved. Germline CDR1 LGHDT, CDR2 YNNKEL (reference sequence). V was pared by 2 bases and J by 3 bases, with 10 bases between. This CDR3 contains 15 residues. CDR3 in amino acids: CASSQSGGSNEKLFF. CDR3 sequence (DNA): TGTGCCAGCAGCCAATCTGGAGGATCTAATGAAAAACTGTTTTTT.

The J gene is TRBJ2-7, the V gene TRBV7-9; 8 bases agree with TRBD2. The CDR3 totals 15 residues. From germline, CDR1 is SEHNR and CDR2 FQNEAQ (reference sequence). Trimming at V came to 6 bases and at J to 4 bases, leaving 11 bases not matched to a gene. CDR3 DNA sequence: TGTGCCAGCAGTCCCGAACCTAGCGGGCGGTACGAGCAGTACTTC. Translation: CASSPEPSGRYEQYF.

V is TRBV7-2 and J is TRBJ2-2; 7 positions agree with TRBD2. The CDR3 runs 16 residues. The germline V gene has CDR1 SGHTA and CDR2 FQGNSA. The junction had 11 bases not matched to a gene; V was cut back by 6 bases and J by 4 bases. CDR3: CASRPLGGRVTGELFF. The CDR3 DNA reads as TGTGCCAGCAGGCCACTGGGGGGGAGGGTCACCGGGGAGCTGTTTTTT.

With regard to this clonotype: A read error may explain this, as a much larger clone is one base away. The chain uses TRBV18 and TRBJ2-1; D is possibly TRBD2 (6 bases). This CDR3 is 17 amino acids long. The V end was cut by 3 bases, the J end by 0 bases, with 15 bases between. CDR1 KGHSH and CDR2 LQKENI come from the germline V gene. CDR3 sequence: CASSPGRGSSSYNEQFF. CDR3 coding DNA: TGTGCCAGCTCACCGGGTCGGGGGTCAAGCTCCTACAATGAGCAGTTCTTC.

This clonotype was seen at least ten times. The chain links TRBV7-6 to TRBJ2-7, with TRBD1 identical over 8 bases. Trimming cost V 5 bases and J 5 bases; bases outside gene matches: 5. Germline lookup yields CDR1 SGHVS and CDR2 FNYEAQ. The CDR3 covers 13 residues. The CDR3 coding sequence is TGTGCCAGCAGCATAGGGACAGGCGACGAGCAGTACTTC. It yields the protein CASSIGTGDEQYF.

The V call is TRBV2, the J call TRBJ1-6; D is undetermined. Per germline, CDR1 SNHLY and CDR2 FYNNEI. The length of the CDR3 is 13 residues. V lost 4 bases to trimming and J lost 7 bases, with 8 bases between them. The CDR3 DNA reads TGTGCCAGCAGTGGAAGGGAGAATTCACCCCTCCACTTT. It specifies CASSGRENSPLHF.

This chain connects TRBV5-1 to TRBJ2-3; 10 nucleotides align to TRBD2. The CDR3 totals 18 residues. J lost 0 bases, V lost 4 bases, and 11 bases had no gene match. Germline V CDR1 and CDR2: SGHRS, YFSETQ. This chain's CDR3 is CASSSDVAGGTSTDTQYF. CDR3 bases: TGCGCCAGCAGCAGTGATGTAGCGGGAGGAACTAGCACAGATACGCAGTATTTT.

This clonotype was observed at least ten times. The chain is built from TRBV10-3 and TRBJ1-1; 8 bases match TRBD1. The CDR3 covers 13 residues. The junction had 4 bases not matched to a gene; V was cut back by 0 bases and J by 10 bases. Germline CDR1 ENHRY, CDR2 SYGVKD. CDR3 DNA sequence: TGTGCCATCAGTGAGTCCGGACAGGGAGGAGCTTTCTTT. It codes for CAISESGQGGAFF.

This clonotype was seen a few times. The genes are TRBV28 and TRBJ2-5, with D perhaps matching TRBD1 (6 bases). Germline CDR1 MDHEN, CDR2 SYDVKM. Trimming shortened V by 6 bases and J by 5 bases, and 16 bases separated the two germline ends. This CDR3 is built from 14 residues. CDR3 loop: CASRTDSQGETQYF. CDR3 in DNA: TGTGCCAGCAGGACGGACAGCCAAGGGGAGACCCAGTACTTC.

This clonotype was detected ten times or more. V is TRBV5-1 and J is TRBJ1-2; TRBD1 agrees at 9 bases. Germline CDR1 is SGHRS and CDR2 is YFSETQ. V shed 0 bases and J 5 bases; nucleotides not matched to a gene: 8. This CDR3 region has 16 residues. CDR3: CASSLAGTGIGYGYTF. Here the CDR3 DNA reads TGCGCCAGCAGCTTGGCCGGGACAGGGATCGGGTATGGCTACACCTTC.

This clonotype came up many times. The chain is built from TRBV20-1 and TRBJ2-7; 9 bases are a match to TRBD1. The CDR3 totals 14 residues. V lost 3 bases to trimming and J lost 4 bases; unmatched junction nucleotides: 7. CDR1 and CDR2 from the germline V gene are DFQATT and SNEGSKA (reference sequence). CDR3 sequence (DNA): TGCAGTGCTAGCCAGTGGGGACAGGGTTACGAGCAGTACTTC. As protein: CSASQWGQGYEQYF.

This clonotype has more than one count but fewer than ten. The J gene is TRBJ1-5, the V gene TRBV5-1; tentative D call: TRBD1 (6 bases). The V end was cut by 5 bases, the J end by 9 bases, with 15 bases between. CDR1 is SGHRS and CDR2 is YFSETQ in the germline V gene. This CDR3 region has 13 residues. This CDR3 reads CASREQGNGPQHF. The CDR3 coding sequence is TGCGCCAGCAGAGAACAGGGTAATGGGCCCCAGCATTTT.

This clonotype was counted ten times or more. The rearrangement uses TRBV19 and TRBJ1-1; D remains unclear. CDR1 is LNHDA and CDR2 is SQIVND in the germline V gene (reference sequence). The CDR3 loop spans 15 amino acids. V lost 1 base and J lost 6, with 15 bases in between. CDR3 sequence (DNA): TGTGCCAGTAGTATAGGTGGCGGACTCACGGCTGAAGCTTTCTTT. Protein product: CASSIGGGLTAEAFF.

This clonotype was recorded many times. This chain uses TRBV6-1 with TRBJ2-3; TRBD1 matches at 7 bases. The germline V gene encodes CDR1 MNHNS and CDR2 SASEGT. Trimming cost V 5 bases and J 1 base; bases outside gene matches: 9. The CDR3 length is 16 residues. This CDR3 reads CASSYHRTGRTDTQYF. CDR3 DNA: TGTGCCAGCAGTTATCATAGGACAGGTCGCACAGATACGCAGTATTTT.

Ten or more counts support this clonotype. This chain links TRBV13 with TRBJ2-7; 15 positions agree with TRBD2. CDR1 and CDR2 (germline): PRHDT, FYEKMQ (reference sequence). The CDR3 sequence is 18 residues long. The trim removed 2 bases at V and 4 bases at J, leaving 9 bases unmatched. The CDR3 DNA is TGTGCCAGCAGCTTATACCCGGGACTAGCGGGAGGCTCGTACGAGCAGTACTTC. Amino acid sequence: CASSLYPGLAGGSYEQYF.

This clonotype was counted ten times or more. CDR3 sequence: CASSRDRETYEQYF. The CDR3 DNA is TGTGCCAGCAGCCGGGACAGGGAAACCTACGAGCAGTACTTC. The chain has TRBV2 and TRBJ2-7, with TRBD1 matching over 9 bases. V shed 6 bases and J 2 bases; nucleotides not matched to a gene: 5. Germline values: CDR1 SNHLY, CDR2 FYNNEI. CDR3 length: 14 residues.

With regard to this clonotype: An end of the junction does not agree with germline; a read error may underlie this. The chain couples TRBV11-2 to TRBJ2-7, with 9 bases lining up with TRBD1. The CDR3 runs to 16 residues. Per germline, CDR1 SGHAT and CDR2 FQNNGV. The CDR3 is CASSQDLGQGPDEQYF. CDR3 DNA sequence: TGCGCCAGCAGCCAAGATTTGGGACAGGGACCCGACGAGCAGTACTTC. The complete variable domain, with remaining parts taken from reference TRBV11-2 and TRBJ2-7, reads EAGVAQSPRYKIIEKRQSVAFWCNPISGHATLYWYQQILGQGPKLLIQFQNNGVVDDSQLPKDRFSAERLKGVDSTLKIQPAKLEDSAVYLCASSQDLGQGPDEQYFGPGTRLTVT.

The CDR3 DNA follows: TGTGCCATCAGTGGGTCAGGGAGCCCCTCCTACAATGAGCAGTTCTTC. Translation: CAISGSGSPSYNEQFF. The chain links TRBV10-3 to TRBJ2-1; D tentatively fits TRBD1 or TRBD2 (5 bases each). The CDR3 has 16 residues. Trimming cost V 4 bases and J 0 bases, with 13 bases left between them. The germline V gene encodes CDR1 ENHRY and CDR2 SYGVKD.

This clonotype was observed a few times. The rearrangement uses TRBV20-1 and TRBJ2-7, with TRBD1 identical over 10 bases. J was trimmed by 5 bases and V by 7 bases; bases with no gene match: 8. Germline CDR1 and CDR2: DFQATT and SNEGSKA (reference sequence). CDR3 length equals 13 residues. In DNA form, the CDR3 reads TGCAGTGAAACCGGGACAGGGGCCCACGAGCAGTACTTC. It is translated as CSETGTGAHEQYF.

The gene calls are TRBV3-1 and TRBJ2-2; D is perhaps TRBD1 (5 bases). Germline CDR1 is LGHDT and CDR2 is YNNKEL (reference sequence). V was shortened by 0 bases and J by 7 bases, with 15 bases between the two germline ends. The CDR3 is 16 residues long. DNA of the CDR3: TGTGCCAGCAGCCAAGAACTCCCAGGGCAGGGCGGGGAGCTGTTTTTT. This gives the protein CASSQELPGQGGELFF.

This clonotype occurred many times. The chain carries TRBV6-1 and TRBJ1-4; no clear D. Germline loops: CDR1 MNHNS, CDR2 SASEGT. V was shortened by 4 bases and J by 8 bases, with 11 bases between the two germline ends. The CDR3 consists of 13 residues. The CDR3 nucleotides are TGTGCCAGCAGTGCCGCACAAGAGGAAAAACTGTTTTTT. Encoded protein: CASSAAQEEKLFF.

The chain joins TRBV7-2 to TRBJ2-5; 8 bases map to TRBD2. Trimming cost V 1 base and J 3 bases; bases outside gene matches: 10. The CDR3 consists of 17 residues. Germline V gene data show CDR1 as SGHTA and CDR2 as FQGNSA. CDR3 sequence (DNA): TGTGCCAGCAGCTTAGGGCCGCCCGGGAGGGCGAAAGAGACCCAGTACTTC. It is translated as CASSLGPPGRAKETQYF.

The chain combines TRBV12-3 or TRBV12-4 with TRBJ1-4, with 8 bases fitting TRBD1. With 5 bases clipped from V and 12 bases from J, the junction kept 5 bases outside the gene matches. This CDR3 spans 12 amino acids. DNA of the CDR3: TGTGCCAGCAGTACAGGACAGGGCGAACTGTTTTTT. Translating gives CASSTGQGELFF.